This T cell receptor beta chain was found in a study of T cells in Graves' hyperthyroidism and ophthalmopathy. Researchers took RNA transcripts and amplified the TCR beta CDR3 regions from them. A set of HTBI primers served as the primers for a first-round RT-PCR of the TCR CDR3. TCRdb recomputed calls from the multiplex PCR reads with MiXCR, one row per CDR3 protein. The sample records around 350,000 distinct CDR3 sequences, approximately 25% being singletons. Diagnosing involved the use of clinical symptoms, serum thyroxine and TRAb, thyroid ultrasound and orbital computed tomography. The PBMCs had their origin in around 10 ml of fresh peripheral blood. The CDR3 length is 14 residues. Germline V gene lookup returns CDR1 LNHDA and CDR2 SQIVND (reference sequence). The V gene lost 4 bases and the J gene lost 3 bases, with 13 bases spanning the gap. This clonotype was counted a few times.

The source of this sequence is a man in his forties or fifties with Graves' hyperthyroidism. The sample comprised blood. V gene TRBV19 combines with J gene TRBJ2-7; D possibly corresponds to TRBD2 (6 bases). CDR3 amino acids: CASSRDWNNYEQYF. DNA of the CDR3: TGTGCCAGTAGTAGGGACTGGAATAACTACGAGCAGTACTTC.